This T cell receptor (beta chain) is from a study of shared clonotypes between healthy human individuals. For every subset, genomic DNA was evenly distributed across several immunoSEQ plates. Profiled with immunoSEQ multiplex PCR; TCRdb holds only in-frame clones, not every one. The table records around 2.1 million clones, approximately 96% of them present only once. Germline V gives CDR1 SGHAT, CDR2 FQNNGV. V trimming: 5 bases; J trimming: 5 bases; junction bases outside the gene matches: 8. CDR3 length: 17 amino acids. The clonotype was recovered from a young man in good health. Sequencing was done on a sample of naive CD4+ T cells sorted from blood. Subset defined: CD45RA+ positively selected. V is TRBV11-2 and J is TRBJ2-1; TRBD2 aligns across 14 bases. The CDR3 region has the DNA TGTGCCAGCAGCCCCTCCGGGACTAGCGGGGGCCACAATGAGCAGTTCTTC. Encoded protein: CASSPSGTSGGHNEQFF.